These T cell receptor beta chains were read from a single sample in a study of spatial heterogeneity in lung cancer. TCRdb passed the 5' RACE reads through MiXCR, listing each CDR3 protein once. The table shows 3,200 or so distinct CDR3 sequences, with around 19% occurring only once. The material sequenced was PBMCs, taken at follow-up. The source is a male donor with early-stage non-small cell lung cancer. Both conserved end residues are part of each CDR3. The order of the fields is J gene, V gene, D gene, clone size, CDR3 DNA, CDR3 protein. D genes are given only for firm matches. Not every row has a clone size; where given, it reads once, few, many or a size class.

TRBJ2-1 | TRBV20-1 | TRBD2 | many | TGCAGTGCTAGCGATTTGGCGGGAGACGAGCAGTTCTTC | CSASDLAGDEQFF
TRBJ2-3 | TRBV5-1 | NA | NA | TGCGCCAGCAGCTTTAGTGGACAGCGACTCACTAGCACAGATACGCAGTATTTT | CASSFSGQRLTSTDTQYF
TRBJ1-2 | TRBV29-1 | TRBD1 | medium-sized | TGCAGCGTTGAAAACCCAGGGGGCGCTGGCTACACCTTC | CSVENPGGAGYTF
TRBJ1-1 | TRBV24-1 | NA | medium-sized | TGTGCCACCAGTGAGTCAGGGAACACTGAAGCTTTCTTT | CATSESGNTEAFF
TRBJ1-5 | TRBV7-9 | TRBD1 | large | TGTGCCAGCAGTCATACAGGGGCAGGGGATCAGCCCCAGCATTTT | CASSHTGAGDQPQHF
TRBJ2-3 | TRBV19 | NA | medium-sized | TGTGCCAGTAGTATTGACGGCGGCGCTGAGTACCTTCATACGCAGTATTTT | CASSIDGGAEYLHTQYF
TRBJ1-1 | TRBV7-2 | TRBD1 | medium-sized | TGTGCCAGTAGAAGGACAGGGACGAACACTGAAGCTTTCTTT | CASRRTGTNTEAFF
TRBJ2-5 | TRBV5-8 | NA | many | TGTGCCACCCGATATGACCGCGGGACAGCGACGATACAAGAGACCCAGTACTTC | CATRYDRGTATIQETQYF
TRBJ2-7 | TRBV12-3/TRBV12-4 | NA | many | TGTGCCAGCAGGCCCGGGCCGGGGGAGCAGTACTTC | CASRPGPGEQYF
TRBJ2-2 | TRBV28 | NA | medium-sized | TGTGCCAGCGGTAGAGGGGTCCCCGGGGAGCTGTTTTTT | CASGRGVPGELFF
TRBJ2-3 | TRBV18 | NA | few | TGTGCCAGCTCACCTTACCTATTACAGGGTTCTTTTCATACGCAGTATTTT | CASSPYLLQGSFHTQYF
TRBJ2-5 | TRBV11-2 | TRBD1 | medium-sized | TGTGCCAGCAGCTTCCAGGACAGGGGGGAGACCCAGTACTTC | CASSFQDRGETQYF
TRBJ2-1 | TRBV28 | NA | medium-sized | TGTGCCAGCAGTACCGGGGCCTACAATGAGCAGTTCTTC | CASSTGAYNEQFF
TRBJ2-1 | TRBV11-3 | NA | few | TGTGCCAGCAGCTTAGCGGGAACGTACAATGAGCAGTTCTTC | CASSLAGTYNEQFF
TRBJ2-7 | TRBV30 | NA | NA | TGTGCCTGGAAAGCTCTTTACGAGCAGTACTTC | CAWKALYEQYF
TRBJ1-1 | TRBV6-2/TRBV6-3 | NA | few | TGTGCCAGCAGTTACTCGATGGGCTGGGCTTTCTTT | CASSYSMGWAFF
TRBJ1-4 | TRBV10-3 | NA | NA | TGTGCCATCAGACAGGGAGGGGAAAAACTGTTTTTT | CAIRQGGEKLFF
TRBJ2-1 | TRBV12-3/TRBV12-4 | NA | medium-sized | TGTGCCAGCAGTTTAGGGCCGAACGGTGAGCAGTTCTTC | CASSLGPNGEQFF
TRBJ2-7 | TRBV11-2 | TRBD1 | many | TGTGCCAGCAGCTTAATGGGGACAGACGAGCAGTACTTC | CASSLMGTDEQYF
TRBJ2-1 | TRBV6-2/TRBV6-3 | NA | NA | TGTGCCAGCAGTTACTCCTCAGGGGGGAGACTTGGGTCCTACAATGAGCAGTTCTTC | CASSYSSGGRLGSYNEQFF
TRBJ2-2 | TRBV20-1 | NA | medium-sized | TGCAGTGCCAGGGCCCCAACCGGGGAGCTGTTTTTT | CSARAPTGELFF
TRBJ2-1 | TRBV7-3 | NA | medium-sized | TGTGCCAGCAGCTACAGGATTAGCTCCTACAATGAGCAGTTCTTC | CASSYRISSYNEQFF